The 24 T cell receptor beta chains listed next were all sequenced from one sample in a study of blood T cells in healthy people across ages (dated by TCRdb to between 2014 and 2016). The library was produced with 5' RACE. The run used an Illumina HiSeq 2500. A second about 7 to 12 cycle PCR used a sample-barcoded 5' primer and a J-beta primer mix. TCRdb trimmed public reads at Q25 via fastp, called clones via MiXCR and kept in-frame beta chains. One record per CDR3 amino acid sequence lists the most common genes and DNA. The sample table contains roughly 1.5 million distinct CDR3 sequences; only one count was recorded for 42% of them. The ten largest clones represent around 4% of the sample. Sequencing was carried out using blood. The receptor source for this set is a woman between 18 and 30 years old in good health.

The rearrangement uses TRBV4-3 and TRBJ2-3; perhaps D is TRBD1 or TRBD2 (5 bases each). CDR1 and CDR2 (germline): LGHNA, YSLEER. CDR3 size: 17 residues. V lost 1 base and J lost 3, with 17 bases in between. The CDR3 coding sequence is TGCGCCAGCAGCCAAGCGGGGACGGGGAAGGTGACAGATACGCAGTATTTT. This encodes CASSQAGTGKVTDTQYF.

In its sample, this clonotype was seen a few times. The CDR3 sequence: CSARVTSGSPTLTNEQFF. DNA of the CDR3: TGCAGTGCTAGAGTGACTAGCGGGAGCCCAACCCTCACCAATGAGCAGTTCTTC. This chain links TRBV20-1 with TRBJ2-1; 12 bases are shared with TRBD2. Germline assignment: CDR1 DFQATT and CDR2 SNEGSKA (reference sequence). After removal of 1 base from V and 6 bases from J, the junction contained 13 bases not matched to a gene. The CDR3 runs 18 residues.

The table lists this clonotype with a few counts. The chain combines TRBV4-2 with TRBJ2-1; maybe TRBD1 (7 bases). The V gene lost 1 base and the J gene lost 15 bases, with 10 bases spanning the gap. CDR1 is LGHNA, CDR2 YNFKEQ, per germline. The CDR3 sequence is 11 residues long. CDR3 sequence (DNA): TGTGCCAGCAGCCAAGCAGGGGGGCGGTTCTTC. Translated, it gives CASSQAGGRFF.

A few counts support this clonotype. As DNA, the CDR3 is TGCAGAGGGGGGACTAACCGCCACAATGAGCAGTTCTTC. It codes for CRGGTNRHNEQFF. The genes are TRBV20-1 and TRBJ2-1, with D possibly matching TRBD2 (7 bases). The CDR3 is 13 residues long. Germline-derived CDR1 and CDR2 are DFQATT and SNEGSKA (reference sequence).

Points on this clonotype: In this CDR3 the conserved last residue, phenylalanine or tryptophan, is missing, so a read error is likely. The chain employs TRBV12-3 or TRBV12-4 and TRBJ2-7; TRBD1 might be the D (6 bases). Deletions cut 6 bases from V and 5 bases from J, with 11 bases between. The CDR3 spans 12 residues. The CDR3 DNA is TGTGCCAGCAGAACACAGGGTCACGAGCAGTACCTC. This gives the protein CASRTQGHEQYL.

In its sample, this clonotype was seen a few times. This chain links TRBV27 with TRBJ2-1; D is unclear. CDR3 length equals 11 residues. Germline CDR1 and CDR2: MNHEY and SMNVEV (reference sequence). V lost 2 bases and J lost 7, with 3 bases in between. CDR3 sequence reads: CASSLKNEQFF. In DNA form, the CDR3 reads TGTGCCAGCAGTTTAAAAAATGAGCAGTTCTTC.

This chain uses TRBV20-1 with TRBJ2-7; the match to TRBD1 covers 7 bases. Trimming removed 0 bases from V and 0 bases from J; junction bases left unmatched: 8. The CDR3 is 16 residues long. Germline V gene data show CDR1 as DFQATT and CDR2 as SNEGSKA (reference sequence). The CDR3 region is CSARDFQTGSSYEQYF. The CDR3 bases are TGCAGTGCTAGAGATTTTCAGACAGGGAGCTCCTACGAGCAGTACTTC.

The chain joins TRBV3-1 to TRBJ2-3; 13 bases map to TRBD2. J was trimmed by 2 bases and V by 0 bases; bases with no gene match: 5. CDR3 length: 18 amino acids. Germline V gene lookup returns CDR1 LGHDT and CDR2 YNNKEL (reference sequence). The CDR3 region is CASSQDGTSGTVTDTQYF. The CDR3 coding sequence is TGTGCCAGCAGCCAAGATGGGACTAGCGGGACGGTCACAGATACGCAGTATTTT.

This clonotype was detected a few times. J is TRBJ2-3 and V is TRBV4-3, with 9 bases matching TRBD2. The junction had 5 bases not matched to a gene; V was cut back by 1 base and J by 3 bases. The CDR3 has 16 residues. Germline V gene data show CDR1 as LGHNA and CDR2 as YSLEER. Here the CDR3 DNA reads TGCGCCAGCAGCCAAGTAGCGGGAGCGAGGACAGATACGCAGTATTTT. The encoded protein is CASSQVAGARTDTQYF.

The gene calls are TRBV27 and TRBJ2-1; no clear D gene. CDR1 and CDR2 (germline): MNHEY, SMNVEV (reference sequence). V lost 7 bases, J lost 3 bases, and 10 bases lay in between. CDR3 length equals 13 residues. The CDR3 nucleotides are TGTGCCAGCAAGTTTTCAGGCTACAATGAGCAGTTCTTC. Translating gives CASKFSGYNEQFF.

Turning to this clonotype: Its ends do not fully match the called genes, so a read error is possible. The V call is TRBV7-9, the J call TRBJ2-3; D possibly uses TRBD1 or TRBD2 (6 bases each). This CDR3 comprises 18 residues. Germline CDR1 is SEHNR and CDR2 is FQNEAQ (reference sequence). CDR3 sequence: CASSSGGGAVAFYDTRYF. The DNA of the CDR3 is TGTGCCAGCAGCTCCGGGGGCGGGGCGGTAGCCTTCTACGATACGCGGTATTTT.

A note on this clonotype: Relative to the germline gene, one junction end is altered; a read error may explain this. CDR3 region: CAGSVTGDRQPQHF. The CDR3 nucleotides are TGTGCCGGCAGCGTCACAGGGGATCGTCAGCCCCAGCATTTT. This chain joins TRBV9 and TRBJ1-5; 7 nucleotides align to TRBD1. The CDR3 is 14 residues long. Germline V gene data show CDR1 as SGDLS and CDR2 as YYNGEE.

This clonotype appeared a few times. The gene calls are TRBV11-2 and TRBJ2-5, with D uncertain. The CDR3 sequence is 14 residues long. With 5 bases removed from V and 5 bases from J, the gap between germline ends came to 15 bases. Looked up from germline, CDR1 is SGHAT and CDR2 is FQNNGV. The CDR3 protein is CASSAWLAEETQYF. The CDR3 DNA reads TGTGCCAGCAGCGCGTGGCTCGCCGAGGAGACCCAGTACTTC.

This clonotype was detected many times. V is TRBV30 and J is TRBJ2-7; D ambiguous. CDR3 length: 11 amino acids. V was pared by 5 bases and J by 6 bases, with 11 bases between. Germline-derived CDR1 and CDR2 are GTSNPN and SVGIG (reference sequence). The CDR3 region is CAWAQDSEQYF. DNA for the CDR3: TGTGCCTGGGCTCAGGATTCCGAGCAGTACTTC.

About this clonotype itself: Being one base from a much bigger clone, this may be a read error. The rearrangement joins TRBV12-5 to TRBJ2-5; D is unclear. V dropped 2 bases and J dropped 11 bases, with 15 bases sitting between them. This CDR3 is built from 13 residues. CDR1 and CDR2 (germline): LGHNT, FRNRAP. The CDR3: CASGLPLIIEQYF. DNA for the CDR3: TGTGCTAGTGGTTTGCCCCTTATTATTGAGCAGTACTTC.

Points on this clonotype: At one end, the junction sequence differs from germline, possibly due to a read error. The rearrangement uses TRBV14 and TRBJ1-2, with 11 bases fitting TRBD1. Germline CDR1 is SGHDN and CDR2 is FVKESK. This CDR3 has 14 residues. The CDR3 DNA reads as TGTCCCAGCAGCGAAGGACAGGGGGCTTATGGCTACACCTTC. This encodes CPSSEGQGAYGYTF.

This clonotype was seen only a few times. The chain employs TRBV6-2 or TRBV6-3 and TRBJ2-7; D may correspond to TRBD1 or TRBD2 (5 bases each). CDR3 length: 13 residues. Looked up from germline, CDR1 is MNHEY and CDR2 is SVGEGT. V was cut by 8 bases and J by 3 bases, with 14 bases left in between. The CDR3 protein is CASRDPLIYEQYF. The CDR3 region has the DNA TGTGCCAGCCGGGACCCCCTTATCTACGAGCAGTACTTC.

This clonotype was seen a few times. The rearrangement joins TRBV4-3 to TRBJ2-7, with D perhaps matching TRBD1 (6 bases). Germline V CDR1 and CDR2: LGHNA, YSLEER. The ends were cut back, 3 bases at V and 2 bases at J, with 11 bases in the middle. The CDR3 is made up of 14 amino acids. CDR3 protein: CASSQYTGTYEQYF. In DNA form, the CDR3 reads TGCGCCAGCAGCCAGTATACAGGGACCTACGAGCAGTACTTC.

CDR3 protein: CAISESEDWNYNEQFF. CDR3 nucleotide sequence: TGTGCCATCAGTGAGTCGGAAGACTGGAACTACAATGAGCAGTTCTTC. The chain joins TRBV10-3 to TRBJ2-1; unclear D gene. V was pared by 0 bases and J by 3 bases, with 12 bases between. The germline CDR1 and CDR2 sequences are ENHRY and SYGVKD. The CDR3 covers 16 residues.

The chain joins TRBV3-1 to TRBJ2-5, with D possibly TRBD2 on 5 matching bases. The V end lost 4 bases, the J end lost 4 bases, and 10 bases lay between the germline ends. This CDR3 has 13 amino acids. From germline, CDR1 is LGHDT and CDR2 YNNKEL (reference sequence). The CDR3 DNA is TGTGCCAGCAGCCCTTACGGAGGAGAGACCCAGTACTTC. It is translated as CASSPYGGETQYF.

V and J are TRBV27 and TRBJ2-5; possible D gene TRBD1, 6 bases. The CDR3 runs to 14 residues. Germline V lookup: CDR1 MNHEY, CDR2 SMNVEV (reference sequence). V lost 5 bases to trimming and J lost 13 bases, with 23 bases between them. CDR3 amino acids: CASSLKGVRDKRYF. The CDR3 DNA is TGTGCCAGCAGTCTAAAAGGAGTCCGGGACAAACGGTACTTC.

This clonotype showed up just a few times. V is TRBV5-1 and J is TRBJ2-3, with D hard to call. The length of the CDR3 is 13 residues. Germline V gene lookup returns CDR1 SGHRS and CDR2 YFSETQ. V was cut by 6 bases and J by 3 bases, with 11 bases left in between. The CDR3 DNA follows: TGCGCCAGCACCGAGACTCGGACAGATACGCAGTATTTT. This translates into CASTETRTDTQYF.

V gene TRBV20-1 combines with J gene TRBJ2-4; D might be TRBD2 (6 bases). V was pared by 0 bases and J by 0 bases, with 9 bases between. Per the germline V gene, CDR1 is DFQATT and CDR2 is SNEGSKA (reference sequence). The CDR3 runs to 15 residues. The CDR3 region has the DNA TGCAGTGCTAGAGATACGGGGGTAGCCAAAAACATTCAGTACTTC. It encodes CSARDTGVAKNIQYF.

This chain uses TRBV24-1 with TRBJ1-2, with a weak D call TRBD1 (5 bases). Trimming took off 3 bases at V and 5 bases at J, with 9 bases between the two ends. The CDR3 consists of 13 residues. Germline V gene lookup returns CDR1 KGHDR and CDR2 SFDVKD. The CDR3 nucleotides read TGTGCCACCAGTGATGCAGGGAAATATGGCTACACCTTC. Translation: CATSDAGKYGYTF.